These T cell receptor beta chains were read from a single sample in a study of cytomegalovirus exposure and HLA in healthy donors. Method: immunoSEQ multiplex PCR; TCRdb's copy keeps in-frame clones and lacks some. Of about 180,000 clones detected, around 77% appear once; the ten largest clones hold approximately 2.5%. Sequenced input: PBMCs. The receptors derive from a man in his 60s in good health and CMV-seronegative. The CDR3 runs from the conserved cysteine through the conserved F or W. D genes are given only for firm matches. Clone sizes are given selectively: once, few, many, or a class where the clone is expanded.

.	TRBV5-4	once	TRBJ2-1	CASTQKQASYNEQFF	TGTGCCAGCACCCAGAAACAGGCGTCCTACAATGAGCAGTTCTTC
.	TRBV27	.	TRBJ2-5	CASSRGGETQYF	TGTGCCAGCAGTAGGGGGGGGGAGACCCAGTACTTC
.	TRBV15	.	TRBJ1-2	CATSRARGGYYGYTF	TGTGCCACCAGCAGAGCGAGGGGGGGATACTATGGCTACACCTTC
.	TRBV5-1	.	TRBJ1-1	CASSLELTDTEAFF	TGCGCCAGCAGCTTGGAATTAACGGACACTGAGGCTTTCTTT
TRBD2	TRBV5-1	.	TRBJ2-2	CASSARLAGATGELFF	TGCGCCAGCAGCGCCCGACTAGCGGGGGCCACCGGGGAGCTGTTTTTT
.	TRBV21-1	.	TRBJ2-2	CASSKARSGGQENTGELFF	TGTGCCAGCAGCAAAGCTCGGAGTGGGGGACAGGAGAACACCGGGGAGCTGTTTTTT
TRBD2	TRBV5-4	few	TRBJ2-5	CASSARTSGIETQYF	TGTGCCAGCAGCGCCCGGACTAGCGGGATCGAGACCCAGTACTTC
.	TRBV5-1	.	TRBJ1-2	CASRPSPDSPNRYGYTF	TGCGCCAGCAGACCATCCCCGGACAGCCCAAATCGGTATGGCTACACCTTC
TRBD1	TRBV30	.	TRBJ1-4	CAGQGRDEKLFF	TGTGCCGGACAGGGGCGGGATGAAAAACTGTTTTTT
TRBD1	TRBV4-2	.	TRBJ1-2	CASSQPGTGNNYGYPF	TGTGCCAGCAGCCAGCCTGGGACAGGGAATAACTATGGCTACCCCTTC
.	TRBV30	.	TRBJ1-5	CAWSVAGNQPQHF	TGTGCCTGGAGTGTGGCAGGGAATCAGCCCCAGCATTTT
.	TRBV15	.	TRBJ1-6	CATSRDGQQSPLHF	TGTGCCACCAGCAGAGATGGGCAGCAATCACCCCTCCACTTT
.	TRBV30	once	TRBJ2-5	CAWGGGETQYF	TGTGCCTGGGGGGGCGGGGAGACCCAGTACTTC
TRBD2	TRBV29-1	.	TRBJ2-5	CSTGTSGGRGETQYF	TGCAGCACCGGGACTAGCGGGGGGCGGGGAGAGACCCAGTACTTC
.	TRBV6-1	.	TRBJ2-7	CASRRIGILGQYF	TGTGCCAGCAGGAGGATCGGGATACTTGGGCAGTACTTC
.	TRBV29-1	few	TRBJ2-5	CSAHLIQGQETQYF	TGCAGCGCCCATCTTATTCAGGGGCAAGAGACCCAGTACTTC
TRBD2	TRBV9	.	TRBJ2-5	CASSAPRRGGSYQETQYF	TGTGCCAGCAGCGCCCCTAGGCGCGGGGGGTCCTACCAAGAGACCCAGTACTTC
.	TRBV2	.	TRBJ2-2	CASSGGTANTGELFF	TGTGCCAGCAGCGGCGGGACAGCGAACACCGGGGAGCTGTTTTTT
TRBD1	TRBV9	.	TRBJ1-2	CASSVDRVGQGDNYGYTF	TGTGCCAGCAGCGTAGACCGGGTGGGGCAGGGGGACAACTATGGCTACACCTTC
.	TRBV19	.	TRBJ2-4	CASSLQRYRSPQNIQYF	TGTGCCAGTAGTCTCCAAAGGTACAGATCCCCTCAAAACATTCAGTACTTC
.	TRBV6-4	.	TRBJ1-1	CASSENIYTEAFF	TGTGCCAGCAGTGAGAACATCTACACTGAAGCTTTCTTT
.	TRBV5-4	.	TRBJ1-3	CASSSGLTSGNTIYF	TGTGCCAGCAGCTCGGGACTGACCTCTGGAAACACCATATATTTT
.	TRBV29-1	.	TRBJ2-7	CSVVVTGEGEQYF	TGCAGCGTTGTCGTGACAGGAGAGGGCGAGCAGTACTTC
TRBD2	TRBV5-4	once	TRBJ2-7	CASRERGRQYF	TGTGCCAGCCGGGAGCGGGGGAGGCAGTACTTC
TRBD1	TRBV28	.	TRBJ2-4	CATSLRRDRGLHIQYF	TGTGCCACCTCCCTACGCCGGGACAGGGGGCTACACATTCAGTACTTC
.	TRBV7-9	few	TRBJ1-1	CSSSLRGGAGLGTEAFF	TGTTCCAGCAGCCTCAGGGGAGGGGCCGGATTAGGGACTGAAGCTTTCTTT
TRBD1	TRBV5-4	.	TRBJ2-2	CASAETGALTGELFF	TGTGCCAGCGCAGAGACAGGGGCTTTAACCGGGGAGCTGTTTTTT
.	TRBV6-6	.	TRBJ1-2	CASSYSNQGRGYTF	TGTGCCAGCAGTTACTCGAACCAGGGCCGCGGCTACACCTTC
TRBD1	TRBV23-1	few	TRBJ2-7	CASSQSEDWTGSHEQYF	TGCGCCAGCAGTCAATCGGAAGACTGGACAGGGTCGCACGAGCAGTACTTC
.	TRBV19	once	TRBJ1-6	CASSIRSTGGYGNSPLHF	TGTGCCAGTAGTATACGATCGACAGGTGGTTACGGTAATTCACCCCTCCACTTT
TRBD2	TRBV5-5	.	TRBJ2-7	CASSLRGGVLYEQYF	TGTGCCAGCAGCTTGCGGGGGGGCGTCCTCTACGAGCAGTACTTC
.	TRBV30	few	TRBJ2-7	CAWSGPRDGGYEQYF	TGTGCCTGGAGTGGCCCCCGAGACGGGGGCTACGAGCAGTACTTC
.	TRBV6-5	.	TRBJ1-1	CASSYGLGTEAFF	TGTGCCAGCAGTTACGGGCTCGGCACTGAAGCTTTCTTT